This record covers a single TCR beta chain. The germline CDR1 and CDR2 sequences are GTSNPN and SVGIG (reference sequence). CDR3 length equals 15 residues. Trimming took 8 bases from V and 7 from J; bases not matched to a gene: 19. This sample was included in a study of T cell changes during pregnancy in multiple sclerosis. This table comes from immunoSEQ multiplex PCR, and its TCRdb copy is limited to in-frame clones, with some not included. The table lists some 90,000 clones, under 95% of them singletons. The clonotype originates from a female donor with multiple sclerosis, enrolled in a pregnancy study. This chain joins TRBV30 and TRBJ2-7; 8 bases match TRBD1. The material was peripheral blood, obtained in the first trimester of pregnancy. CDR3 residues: CARGTGTGPSREQYF. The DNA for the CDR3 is TGTGCCCGAGGGACTGGGACAGGACCCTCGCGGGAGCAGTACTTC.